The present entry profiles one TCR beta chain with its context. Its target is unknown. These data belong to a study of siplizumab effects on memory and regulatory T cells. The study's findings and limits: Tregs that proliferated in siplizumab cultures did not have their suppressive function confirmed.

Libraries were prepared by immunoSEQ multiplex PCR; TCRdb keeps only in-frame clonotypes and omits some of them. The repertoire consists of around 100,000 clones, with 91% occurring once and the leading ten covering 0.14% to 0.15%. This sequence originates from a human donor in good health. Specimen: CD4+ T cells sorted from blood.

The CDR3 DNA sequence: TGTGCCACCACCGGGCGAAACCCGAAAACCACAGATACGCAGTATTTT. Translating gives CATTGRNPKTTDTQYF. The genes are TRBV28 and TRBJ2-3; D gene unclear. V was shortened by 10 bases and J by 2 bases, with 22 bases between the two germline ends. Germline V CDR1 and CDR2: MDHEN, SYDVKM. The CDR3 is made up of 16 amino acids.